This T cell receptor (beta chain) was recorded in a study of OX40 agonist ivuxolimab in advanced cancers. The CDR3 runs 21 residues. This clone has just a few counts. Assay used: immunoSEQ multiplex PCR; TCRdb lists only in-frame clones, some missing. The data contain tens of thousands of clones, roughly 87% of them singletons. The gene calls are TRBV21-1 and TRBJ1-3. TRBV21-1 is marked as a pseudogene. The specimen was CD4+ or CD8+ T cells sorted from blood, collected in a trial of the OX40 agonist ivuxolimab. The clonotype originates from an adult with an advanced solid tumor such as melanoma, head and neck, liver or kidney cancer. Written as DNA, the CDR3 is TGTGCCAGCAGCAAATTTGTGGAGTCCGGGAAGGTAATGAGGTCTGGAAACACCATATATTTT. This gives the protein CASSKFVESGKVMRSGNTIYF.